This is a list of T cell receptor beta chains from one sample in a study of beta chain features in type 1 diabetes. The method was immunoSEQ multiplex PCR; TCRdb's version includes in-frame clones alone and lacks a portion of them. The repertoire has some 270,000 clones, around 7.3% of them found once; the top ten carry about 0.93%. The specimen sequenced was central memory CD4+ T cells from blood. The receptor set was obtained from a woman aged 18-29 years in good health. CDR3s include the opening cysteine and the closing phenylalanine or tryptophan. The D gene is left open where the match is weak. Part of the rows lack a size; the others show once, few, many or a class for expanded clones.

D	V	J	size	CDR3	DNA
.	TRBV6-6	TRBJ2-1	few	CASRKTDNEQFF	TGTGCCAGCAGGAAGACAGACAATGAGCAGTTCTTC
.	TRBV5-1	TRBJ1-1	.	CASRRGSNTEAFF	TGCGCCAGCAGACGGGGTTCAAACACTGAAGCTTTCTTT
.	TRBV6-6	TRBJ1-3	.	CASSTGHSGNTIYF	TGTGCCAGCAGCACCGGTCACTCTGGAAACACCATATATTTT
.	TRBV5-1	TRBJ1-4	many	CASSPGQNNEKLFF	TGCGCCAGCAGCCCGGGTCAGAATAATGAAAAACTGTTTTTT
.	TRBV11-1	TRBJ2-7	.	CASSQRSEQYF	TGTGCCAGCAGCCAACGGTCCGAGCAGTACTTC
.	TRBV20-1	TRBJ2-3	many	CSALAVGTQYF	TGCAGTGCGCTAGCTGTTGGTACGCAGTATTTT
.	TRBV11-2	TRBJ1-1	few	CASTPTMGMKTEAFF	TGTGCCAGCACCCCCACCATGGGTATGAAGACTGAAGCTTTCTTT
TRBD1	TRBV30	TRBJ2-7	.	CAWNQGAGEQYF	TGTGCCTGGAATCAGGGGGCGGGCGAGCAGTACTTC
.	TRBV16	TRBJ2-7	.	CASSLNGLLSYEQYF	TGTGCCAGCAGCTTAAACGGACTATTATCCTACGAGCAGTACTTC
TRBD1	TRBV5-1	TRBJ1-1	.	CASRSTGRNTEAFF	TGCGCCAGCAGATCGACAGGGCGGAACACTGAAGCTTTCTTT
.	TRBV29-1	TRBJ1-2	.	CSAFNREGYTF	TGCAGCGCGTTCAACAGGGAAGGCTACACCTTC
TRBD1	TRBV5-1	TRBJ2-2	few	CASSFRQGRTGELFF	TGCGCCAGCAGCTTTAGACAGGGGAGGACCGGGGAGCTGTTTTTT
TRBD1	TRBV25-1	TRBJ2-7	.	CASSEPGTGGVRGPEQYF	TGTGCCAGCAGTGAGCCCGGGACAGGGGGCGTAAGAGGCCCCGAGCAGTACTTC
TRBD2	TRBV7-2	TRBJ2-5	few	CASSLKAGSGAGGQETQYF	TGTGCCAGCAGCTTAAAGGCGGGTAGCGGAGCGGGGGGGCAGGAGACCCAGTACTTC
TRBD2	TRBV30	TRBJ2-1	.	CAWEFSGSNFGQFF	TGTGCCTGGGAGTTTAGCGGGAGTAATTTCGGGCAGTTCTTC
.	TRBV5-6	TRBJ2-4	few	CASSSFVGATQYF	TGTGCCAGCAGCTCATTCGTGGGGGCAACCCAGTACTTC
.	TRBV18	TRBJ1-3	many	CASSRTEDSGNTIYF	TGTGCCAGCTCACGAACGGAAGACTCTGGAAACACCATATATTTT
.	TRBV19	TRBJ2-4	few	CSVDIGEYF	TGCTCAGTGGACATTGGGGAGTACTTC
.	TRBV10-3	TRBJ2-1	few	CAISEGQIPNEQFF	TGTGCCATCAGTGAAGGGCAGATCCCTAATGAGCAGTTCTTC
.	TRBV9	TRBJ1-6	few	CASSVGGRDSPLHF	TGTGCCAGCAGCGTGGGGGGCCGAGATTCACCCCTCCACTTT
TRBD1	TRBV6-6	TRBJ2-6	.	CASSGTAGANVLTF	TGTGCCAGCAGTGGGACAGCTGGGGCCAACGTCCTGACTTTC
.	TRBV4-1	TRBJ2-5	.	CASSQDSQGKTQYF	TGCGCCAGCAGCCAAGATTCGCAGGGAAAGACCCAGTACTTC
TRBD1	TRBV15	TRBJ2-3	few	CATSRDQTGGTDTQYF	TGTGCCACCAGCAGAGATCAAACAGGGGGTACAGATACGCAGTATTTT
.	TRBV20-1	TRBJ2-1	few	CSARRDEQFF	TGCAGTGCCCGTAGGGATGAGCAGTTCTTC
TRBD2	TRBV27	TRBJ2-1	.	CASSHGTSGGANEQFF	TGTGCCAGCAGTCATGGGACTAGCGGGGGTGCGAATGAGCAGTTCTTC
.	TRBV7-2	TRBJ2-1	few	CASSLALAGSNEQFF	TGTGCCAGCAGCTTAGCACTAGCAGGGAGCAATGAGCAGTTCTTC
.	TRBV5-1	TRBJ1-3	.	CASRVDWSSGNTIYF	TGCGCCAGCAGGGTGGACTGGAGCTCTGGAAACACCATATATTTT
TRBD2	TRBV7-2	TRBJ2-7	.	CASSFSGISYEQYF	TGTGCCAGCAGCTTCAGCGGGATCTCCTACGAGCAGTACTTC
TRBD2	TRBV19	TRBJ2-7	few	CASSTRLAGGNYEQYF	TGTGCCAGTAGTACGAGACTAGCGGGAGGGAACTACGAGCAGTACTTC
TRBD2	TRBV7-2	TRBJ2-5	.	CASSLGISGIGGETQYF	TGTGCCAGCAGCTTAGGAATTAGCGGGATCGGTGGAGAGACCCAGTACTTC
.	TRBV7-2	TRBJ2-1	.	CASSLVPVPNEQFF	TGTGCCAGCAGCTTAGTCCCCGTTCCCAATGAGCAGTTCTTC
.	TRBV11-1	TRBJ1-6	.	CASSLTGKGNSPLHF	TGTGCCAGCAGCTTAACCGGAAAGGGGAATTCACCCCTCCACTTT